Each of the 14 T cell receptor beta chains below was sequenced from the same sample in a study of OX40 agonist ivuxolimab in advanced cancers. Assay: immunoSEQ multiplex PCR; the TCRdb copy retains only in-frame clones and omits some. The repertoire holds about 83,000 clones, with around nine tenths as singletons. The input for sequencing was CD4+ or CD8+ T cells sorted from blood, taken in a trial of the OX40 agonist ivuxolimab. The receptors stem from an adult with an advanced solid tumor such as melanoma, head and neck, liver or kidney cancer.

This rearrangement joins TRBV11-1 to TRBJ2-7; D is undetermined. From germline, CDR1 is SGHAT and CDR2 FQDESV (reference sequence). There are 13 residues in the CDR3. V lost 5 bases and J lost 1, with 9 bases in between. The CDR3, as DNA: TGTGCCAGCAGCCCTCGAATTTCCTACGAGCAGTACTTC. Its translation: CASSPRISYEQYF. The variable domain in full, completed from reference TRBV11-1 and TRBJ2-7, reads EAEVAQSPRYKITEKSQAVAFWCDPISGHATLYWYRQILGQGPELLVQFQDESVVDDSQLPKDRFSAERLKGVDSTLKIQPAELGDSAMYLCASSPRISYEQYFGPGTRLTVT.

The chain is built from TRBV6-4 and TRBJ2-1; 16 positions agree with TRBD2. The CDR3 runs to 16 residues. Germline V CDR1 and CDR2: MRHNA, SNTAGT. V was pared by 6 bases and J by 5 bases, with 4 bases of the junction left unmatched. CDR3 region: CASSGTSGRGNNEQFF. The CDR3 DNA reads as TGTGCCAGCAGCGGGACTAGCGGGAGGGGCAACAATGAGCAGTTCTTC.

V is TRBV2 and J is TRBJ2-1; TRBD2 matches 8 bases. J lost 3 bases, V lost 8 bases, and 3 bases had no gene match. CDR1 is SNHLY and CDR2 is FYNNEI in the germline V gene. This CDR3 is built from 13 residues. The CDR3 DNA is TGTGCCAGCGACGGGACTAGCTACAATGAGCAGTTCTTC. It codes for CASDGTSYNEQFF.

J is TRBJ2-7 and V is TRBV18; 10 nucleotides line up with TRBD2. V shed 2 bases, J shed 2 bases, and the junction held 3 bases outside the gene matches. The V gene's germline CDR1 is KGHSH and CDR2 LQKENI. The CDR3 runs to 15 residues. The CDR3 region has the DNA TGTGCCAGCTCACCAGGAGCGGGGGGGACCTACGAGCAGTACTTC. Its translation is CASSPGAGGTYEQYF.

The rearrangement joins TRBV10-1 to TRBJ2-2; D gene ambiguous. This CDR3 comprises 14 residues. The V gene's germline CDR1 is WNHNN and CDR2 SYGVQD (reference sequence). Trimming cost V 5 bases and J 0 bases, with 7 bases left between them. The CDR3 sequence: CASSPGSNTGELFF. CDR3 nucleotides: TGCGCCAGCAGTCCCGGATCGAACACCGGGGAGCTGTTTTTT.

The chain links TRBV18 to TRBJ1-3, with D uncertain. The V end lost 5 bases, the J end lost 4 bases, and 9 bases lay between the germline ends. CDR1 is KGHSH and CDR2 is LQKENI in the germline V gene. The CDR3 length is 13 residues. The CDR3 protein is CASSASGGNTIYF. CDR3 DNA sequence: TGTGCCAGCTCAGCCTCGGGAGGAAACACCATATATTTT.

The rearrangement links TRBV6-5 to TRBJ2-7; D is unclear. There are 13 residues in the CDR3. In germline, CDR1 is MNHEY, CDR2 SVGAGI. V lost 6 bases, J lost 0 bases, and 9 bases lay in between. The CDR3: CASSRPVSYEQYF. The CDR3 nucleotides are TGTGCCAGCAGCCGCCCCGTCTCCTACGAGCAGTACTTC.

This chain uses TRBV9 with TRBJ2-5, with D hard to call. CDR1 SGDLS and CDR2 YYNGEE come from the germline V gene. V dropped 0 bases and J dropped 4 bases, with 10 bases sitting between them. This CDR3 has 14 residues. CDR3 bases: TGTGCCAGCAGCGTAGGGAATGCCTTAGAGACCCAGTACTTC. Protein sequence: CASSVGNALETQYF.

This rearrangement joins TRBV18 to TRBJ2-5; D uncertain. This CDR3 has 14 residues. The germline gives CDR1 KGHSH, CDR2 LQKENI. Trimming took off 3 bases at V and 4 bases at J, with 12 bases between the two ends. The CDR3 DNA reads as TGTGCCAGCTCACCGGGCAGTGACCTAGAGACCCAGTACTTC. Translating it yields CASSPGSDLETQYF.

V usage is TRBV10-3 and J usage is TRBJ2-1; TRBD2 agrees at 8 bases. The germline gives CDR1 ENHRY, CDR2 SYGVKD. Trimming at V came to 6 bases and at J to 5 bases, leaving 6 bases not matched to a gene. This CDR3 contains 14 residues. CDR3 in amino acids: CAISGTRRDNEQFF. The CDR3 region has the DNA TGTGCCATCAGCGGGACTAGACGCGACAATGAGCAGTTCTTC.

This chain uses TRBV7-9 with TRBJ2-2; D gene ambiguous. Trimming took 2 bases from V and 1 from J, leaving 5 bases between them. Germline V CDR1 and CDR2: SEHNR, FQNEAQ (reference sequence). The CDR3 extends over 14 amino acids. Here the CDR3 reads CASSLRGNTGELFF. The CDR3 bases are TGTGCCAGCAGCTTAAGAGGGAACACCGGGGAGCTGTTTTTT.

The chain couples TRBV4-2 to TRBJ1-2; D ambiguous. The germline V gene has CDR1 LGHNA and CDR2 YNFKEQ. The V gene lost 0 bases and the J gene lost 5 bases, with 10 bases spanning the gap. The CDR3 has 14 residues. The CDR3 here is CASSQESSTYGYTF. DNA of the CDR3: TGTGCCAGCAGCCAAGAGTCTTCGACTTATGGCTACACCTTC.

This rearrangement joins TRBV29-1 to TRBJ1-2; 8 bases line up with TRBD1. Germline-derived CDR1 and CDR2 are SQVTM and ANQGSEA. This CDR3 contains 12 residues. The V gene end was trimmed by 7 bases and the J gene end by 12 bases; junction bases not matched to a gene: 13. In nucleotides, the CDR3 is TGCAGCGCCGCGGACAGGGAGGTAGAAAACACCTTC. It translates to CSAADREVENTF.

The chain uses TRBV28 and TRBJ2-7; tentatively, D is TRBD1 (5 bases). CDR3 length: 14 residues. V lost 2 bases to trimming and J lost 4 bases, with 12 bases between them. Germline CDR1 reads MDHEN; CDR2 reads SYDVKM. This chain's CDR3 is CASSLLDIEYEQYF. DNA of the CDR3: TGTGCCAGCAGTTTACTGGACATAGAATACGAGCAGTACTTC.